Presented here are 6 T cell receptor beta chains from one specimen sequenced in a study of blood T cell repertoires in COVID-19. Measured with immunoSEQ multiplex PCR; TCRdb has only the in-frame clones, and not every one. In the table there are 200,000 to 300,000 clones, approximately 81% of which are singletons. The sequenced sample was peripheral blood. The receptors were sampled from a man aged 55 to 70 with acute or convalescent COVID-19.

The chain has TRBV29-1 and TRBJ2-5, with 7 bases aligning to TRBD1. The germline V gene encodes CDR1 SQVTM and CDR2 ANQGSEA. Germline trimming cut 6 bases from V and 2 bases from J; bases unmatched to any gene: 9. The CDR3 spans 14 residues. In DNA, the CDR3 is TGCAGCGTGACAGGGCCCTCGGGACAAGAGACCCAGTACTTC. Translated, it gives CSVTGPSGQETQYF.

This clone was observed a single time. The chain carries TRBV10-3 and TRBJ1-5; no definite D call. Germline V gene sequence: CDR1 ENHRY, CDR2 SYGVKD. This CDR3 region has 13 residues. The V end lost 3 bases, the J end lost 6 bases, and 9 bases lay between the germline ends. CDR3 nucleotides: TGTGCCATCAGTGATCAGGAGGGTCAGCCCCAGCATTTT. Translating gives CAISDQEGQPQHF.

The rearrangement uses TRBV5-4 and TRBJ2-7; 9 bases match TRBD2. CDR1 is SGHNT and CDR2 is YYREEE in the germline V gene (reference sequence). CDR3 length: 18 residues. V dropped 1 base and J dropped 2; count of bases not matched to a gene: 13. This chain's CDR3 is CASSLMGLAGPLTYEQYF. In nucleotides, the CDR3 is TGTGCCAGCAGCTTGATGGGGCTAGCGGGGCCTTTAACCTACGAGCAGTACTTC. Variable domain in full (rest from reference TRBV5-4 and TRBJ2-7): ETGVTQSPTHLIKTRGQQVTLRCSSQSGHNTVSWYQQALGQGPQFIFQYYREEENGRGNFPPRFSGLQFPNYSSELNVNALELDDSALYLCASSLMGLAGPLTYEQYFGPGTRLTVT.

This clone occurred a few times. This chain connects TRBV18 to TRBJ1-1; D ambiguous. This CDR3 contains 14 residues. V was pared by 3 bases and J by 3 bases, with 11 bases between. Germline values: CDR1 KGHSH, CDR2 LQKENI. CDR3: CASSPLGGYTEAFF. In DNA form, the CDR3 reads TGTGCCAGCTCACCGCTGGGAGGGTACACTGAAGCTTTCTTT.

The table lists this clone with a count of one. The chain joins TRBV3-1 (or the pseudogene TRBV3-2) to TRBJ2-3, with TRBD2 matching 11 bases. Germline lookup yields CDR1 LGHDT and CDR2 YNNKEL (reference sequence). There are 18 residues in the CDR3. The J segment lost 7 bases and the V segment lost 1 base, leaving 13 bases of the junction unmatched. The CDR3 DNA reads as TGTGCCAGCAGCCAAGTTCGGAGTAGCGGGAGGGCCGCGAATACGCAGTATTTT. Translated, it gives CASSQVRSSGRAANTQYF.

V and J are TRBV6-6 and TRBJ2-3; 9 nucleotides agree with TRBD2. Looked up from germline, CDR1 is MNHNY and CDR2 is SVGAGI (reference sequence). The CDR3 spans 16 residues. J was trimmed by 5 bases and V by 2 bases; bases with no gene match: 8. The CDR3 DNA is TGTGCCAGCAGTTACCTTAGCGGGGGCACACGAGATACGCAGTATTTT. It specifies CASSYLSGGTRDTQYF.